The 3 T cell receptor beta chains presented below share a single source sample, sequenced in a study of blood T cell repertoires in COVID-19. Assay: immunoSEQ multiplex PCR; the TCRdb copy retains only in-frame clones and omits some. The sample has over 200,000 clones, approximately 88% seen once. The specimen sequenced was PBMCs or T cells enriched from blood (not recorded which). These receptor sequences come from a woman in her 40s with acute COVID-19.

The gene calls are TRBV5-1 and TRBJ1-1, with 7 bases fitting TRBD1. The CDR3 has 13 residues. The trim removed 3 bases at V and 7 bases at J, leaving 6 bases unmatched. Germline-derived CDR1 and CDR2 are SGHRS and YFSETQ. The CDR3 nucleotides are TGCGCCAGCAGCTACGACAGGGCCCATGAAGCTTTCTTT. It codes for CASSYDRAHEAFF. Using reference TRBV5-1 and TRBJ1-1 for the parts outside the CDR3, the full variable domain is KAGVTQTPRYLIKTRGQQVTLSCSPISGHRSVSWYQQTPGQGLQFLFEYFSETQRNKGNFPGRFSGRQFSNSRSEMNVSTLELGDSALYLCASSYDRAHEAFFGQGTRLTVV.

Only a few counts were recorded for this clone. This CDR3 is CASSLTGAGQPQHF. In DNA form, the CDR3 reads TGTGCCAGCAGCTTGACAGGGGCGGGTCAGCCCCAGCATTTT. The V call is TRBV27, the J call TRBJ1-5, with 8 bases fitting TRBD1. The CDR3 runs 14 residues. The J segment lost 6 bases and the V segment lost 6 bases, leaving 7 bases of the junction unmatched. The germline V gene has CDR1 MNHEY and CDR2 SMNVEV (reference sequence).

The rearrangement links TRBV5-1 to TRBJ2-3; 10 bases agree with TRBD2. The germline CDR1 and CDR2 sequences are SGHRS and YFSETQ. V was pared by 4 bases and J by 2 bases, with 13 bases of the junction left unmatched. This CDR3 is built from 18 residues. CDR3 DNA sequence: TGCGCCAGCAGCCCGTCCGTCAGCGGGGGGGCAAACACAGATACGCAGTATTTT. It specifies CASSPSVSGGANTDTQYF.